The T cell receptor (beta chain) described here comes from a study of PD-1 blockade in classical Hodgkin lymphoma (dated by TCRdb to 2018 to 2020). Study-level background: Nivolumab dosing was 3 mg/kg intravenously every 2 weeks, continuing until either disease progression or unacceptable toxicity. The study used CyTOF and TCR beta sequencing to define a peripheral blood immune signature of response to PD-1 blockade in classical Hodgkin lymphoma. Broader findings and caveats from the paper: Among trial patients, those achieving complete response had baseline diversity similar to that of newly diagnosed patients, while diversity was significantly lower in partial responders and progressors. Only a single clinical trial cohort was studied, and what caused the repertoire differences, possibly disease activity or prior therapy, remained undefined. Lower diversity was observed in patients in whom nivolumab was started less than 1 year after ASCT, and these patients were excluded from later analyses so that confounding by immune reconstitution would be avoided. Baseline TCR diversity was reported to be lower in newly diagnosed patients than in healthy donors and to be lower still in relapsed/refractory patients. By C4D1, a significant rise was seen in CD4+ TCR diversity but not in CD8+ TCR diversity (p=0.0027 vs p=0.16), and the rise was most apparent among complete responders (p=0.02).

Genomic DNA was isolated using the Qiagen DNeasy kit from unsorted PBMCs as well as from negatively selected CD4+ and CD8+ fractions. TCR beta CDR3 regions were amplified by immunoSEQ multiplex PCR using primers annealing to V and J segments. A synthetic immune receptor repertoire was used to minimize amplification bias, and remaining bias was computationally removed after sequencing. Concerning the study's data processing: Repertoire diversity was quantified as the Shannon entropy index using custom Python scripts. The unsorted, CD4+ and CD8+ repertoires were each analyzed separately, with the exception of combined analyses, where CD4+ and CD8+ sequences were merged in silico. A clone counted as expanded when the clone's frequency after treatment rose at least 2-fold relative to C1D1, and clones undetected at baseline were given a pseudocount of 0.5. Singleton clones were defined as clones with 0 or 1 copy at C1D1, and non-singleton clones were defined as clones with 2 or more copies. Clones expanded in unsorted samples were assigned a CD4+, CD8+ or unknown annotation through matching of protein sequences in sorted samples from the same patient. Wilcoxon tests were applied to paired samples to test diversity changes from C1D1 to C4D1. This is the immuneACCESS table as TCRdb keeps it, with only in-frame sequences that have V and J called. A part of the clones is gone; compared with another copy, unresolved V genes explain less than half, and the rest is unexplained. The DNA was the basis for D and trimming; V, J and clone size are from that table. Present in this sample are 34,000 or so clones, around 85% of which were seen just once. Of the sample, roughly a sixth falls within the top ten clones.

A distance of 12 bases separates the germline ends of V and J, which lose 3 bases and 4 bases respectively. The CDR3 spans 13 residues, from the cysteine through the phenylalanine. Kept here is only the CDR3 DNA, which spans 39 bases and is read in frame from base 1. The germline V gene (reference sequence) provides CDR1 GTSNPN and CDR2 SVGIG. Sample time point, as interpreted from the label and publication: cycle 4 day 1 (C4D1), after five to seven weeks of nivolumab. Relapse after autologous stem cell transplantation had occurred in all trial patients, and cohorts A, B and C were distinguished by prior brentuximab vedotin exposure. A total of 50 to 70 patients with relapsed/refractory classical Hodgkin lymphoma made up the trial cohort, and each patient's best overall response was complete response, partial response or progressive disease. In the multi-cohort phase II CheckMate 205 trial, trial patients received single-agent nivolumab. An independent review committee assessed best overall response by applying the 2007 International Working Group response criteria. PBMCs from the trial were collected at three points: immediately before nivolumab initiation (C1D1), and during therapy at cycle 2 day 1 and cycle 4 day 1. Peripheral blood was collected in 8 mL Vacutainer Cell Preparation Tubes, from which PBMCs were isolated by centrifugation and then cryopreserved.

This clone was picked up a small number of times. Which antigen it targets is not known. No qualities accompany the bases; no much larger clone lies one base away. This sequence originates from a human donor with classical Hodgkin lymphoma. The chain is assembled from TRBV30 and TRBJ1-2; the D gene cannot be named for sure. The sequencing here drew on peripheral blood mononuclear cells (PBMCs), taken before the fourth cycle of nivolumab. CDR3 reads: CAWRALPGYGYTF. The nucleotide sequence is TGTGCCTGGAGGGCCCTACCAGGCTATGGCTACACCTTC.